This T cell receptor beta chain was sequenced during a study of cytomegalovirus exposure and HLA in healthy donors. Turning to the study itself: The 90 to 150 validation repertoires matched the approximately 700 first-cohort repertoires in platform, a later analysis reported. Findings and caveats of the study: Most TCR sequences were seen very rarely across donors, but some public TCRs occurred in many. According to reports, the classifier identified cytomegalovirus status with high specificity and sensitivity. The authors confirmed in vitro that a few CMV-associated chains were specific for CMV antigens.

Here immunoSEQ multiplex PCR was the method, and the copy in TCRdb shows in-frame clones only, minus some. The sample has approximately 200,000 clones, more than 65% seen once. For this clone: Its antigen is currently unknown.

Trimming pared 1 base from V and 7 bases from J, leaving 23 bases between. Germline assignment: CDR1 SGHNT and CDR2 YYREEE (reference sequence). This CDR3 has 17 residues. This TCR was recovered from a woman aged 25 to 39 in good health and CMV-seropositive. The sample was PBMCs. This sequence joins TRBV5-4 and TRBJ1-2; TRBD1 is a possible D gene (5 bases). The CDR3 protein is CASSLSLSRGKGFGYTF. CDR3 DNA: TGTGCCAGCAGCTTGTCTTTAAGCCGGGGGAAAGGCTTTGGCTACACCTTC. Combining the CDR3 with reference TRBV5-4 and TRBJ1-2 gives the whole variable domain ETGVTQSPTHLIKTRGQQVTLRCSSQSGHNTVSWYQQALGQGPQFIFQYYREEENGRGNFPPRFSGLQFPNYSSELNVNALELDDSALYLCASSLSLSRGKGFGYTFGSGTRLTVV.